The rows below give T cell receptor beta chains drawn from one sample of a study of cytomegalovirus exposure and HLA in healthy donors. Assay: immunoSEQ multiplex PCR; the TCRdb copy retains only in-frame clones and omits some. The table for this sample gives about 51,000 clones. The sequencing sample was made of PBMCs. Receptors originate from a man aged 40-49 years in good health and CMV-seropositive. CDR3s include the opening cysteine and the closing phenylalanine or tryptophan. The order of the fields is D gene, V gene, J gene, clone size, CDR3 protein, CDR3 DNA. The D gene is left open where the match is weak. Size values are once, few and many counts, or a class for expanded clones, and some rows have none.

.	TRBV6-6	TRBJ2-7	.	CASSFSYEQYF	TGTGCCAGCAGTTTTAGCTACGAGCAGTACTTC
.	TRBV18	TRBJ1-5	.	CASSPAGQPQHF	TGTGCCAGCTCACCTGCGGGTCAGCCCCAGCATTTT
.	TRBV28	TRBJ1-1	medium-sized	CASSFSFDSRTEAFF	TGTGCCAGCAGTTTCTCCTTCGACAGTCGCACTGAAGCTTTCTTT
.	TRBV4-3	TRBJ2-3	.	CASSQDGRSLADTQYF	TGCGCCAGCAGCCAAGATGGCCGTTCGCTTGCAGATACGCAGTATTTT
.	TRBV30	TRBJ2-7	.	CASRGSQRGEQYF	TGTGCCTCACGGGGAAGTCAGCGCGGCGAGCAGTACTTC
TRBD2	TRBV5-4	TRBJ2-7	.	CASSSPRTSDEQYF	TGTGCCAGCAGTTCACCTCGGACTAGCGATGAGCAGTACTTC
.	TRBV5-1	TRBJ2-3	.	CASRAGTTTSTDTQYF	TGCGCCAGCAGAGCCGGGACAACTACTTCCACAGATACGCAGTATTTT
.	TRBV7-9	TRBJ2-4	.	CASSLDRWDIQYF	TGTGCCAGCAGCTTAGACAGGTGGGACATTCAGTACTTC
.	TRBV6-5	TRBJ2-7	.	CASGADPSYEQYF	TGTGCCAGTGGGGCAGACCCCTCCTACGAGCAGTACTTC
TRBD1	TRBV19	TRBJ1-2	.	CASSIRQGNYYGYTF	TGTGCCAGTAGTATTAGACAGGGGAATTACTATGGCTACACCTTC
.	TRBV29-1	TRBJ2-5	.	CSVPGQGGETQYF	TGCAGCGTCCCTGGACAGGGAGGGGAGACCCAGTACTTC
.	TRBV30	TRBJ2-7	.	CAYRGFGYEQYF	TGTGCCTATAGAGGGTTTGGGTACGAGCAGTACTTC
.	TRBV28	TRBJ1-4	.	CASSLKGGEKLFF	TGTGCCAGCAGTTTAAAGGGGGGGGAAAAACTGTTTTTT
.	TRBV28	TRBJ2-1	.	CASSPGGRGDLDEQFF	TGTGCCAGCAGTCCGGGGGGCAGGGGAGATTTGGATGAGCAGTTCTTC
.	TRBV15	TRBJ2-7	.	CATSRDSASVYEQYF	TGTGCCACCAGCAGAGATTCGGCTAGCGTTTACGAGCAGTACTTC
TRBD2	TRBV7-9	TRBJ2-4	.	CASSQGLAGALAKNIQYF	TGTGCCAGCAGCCAGGGACTAGCGGGAGCCCTAGCCAAAAACATTCAGTACTTC
.	TRBV28	TRBJ2-5	.	CASSLGPARETQYF	TGTGCCAGCAGTTTAGGGCCTGCGCGCGAGACCCAGTACTTC
TRBD1	TRBV28	TRBJ2-7	.	CASSLFGGTGASYEQYF	TGTGCCAGCAGTTTATTTGGGGGGACAGGGGCCTCCTACGAGCAGTACTTC
TRBD2	TRBV29-1	TRBJ2-2	.	CSVEDISGLAGELFF	TGCAGCGTTGAAGATATTAGCGGGTTAGCCGGGGAGCTGTTTTTT
.	TRBV7-9	TRBJ1-1	.	CASSFNQDTEAFF	TGTGCCAGCAGCTTCAATCAGGACACTGAAGCTTTCTTT
TRBD1	TRBV19	TRBJ2-7	.	CASSMAAGGSYEQYF	TGTGCCAGTAGTATGGCGGCAGGGGGCTCCTACGAGCAGTACTTC
.	TRBV30	TRBJ1-1	.	CAWRENEGTYTEAFF	TGTGCCTGGAGAGAAAATGAGGGGACTTACACTGAAGCTTTCTTT
.	TRBV4-2	TRBJ2-3	.	CASSPAYPRTDTQYF	TGTGCCAGCAGCCCCGCGTATCCCCGCACAGATACGCAGTATTTT
.	TRBV7-2	TRBJ2-6	.	CASSLRSASGANVLTF	TGTGCCAGCAGCTTACGGAGCGCTTCTGGGGCCAACGTCCTGACTTTC
TRBD1	TRBV29-1	TRBJ1-2	.	CSVGKDGTGPRWGYTF	TGCAGCGTTGGTAAAGATGGGACAGGCCCCCGATGGGGCTACACCTTC
.	TRBV6-5	TRBJ2-7	medium-sized	CASSYSGQGYSYEQYF	TGTGCCAGCAGTTACTCAGGGCAGGGGTATTCCTACGAGCAGTACTTC
.	TRBV9	TRBJ2-3	.	CASSVGASPDTQYF	TGTGCCAGCAGCGTAGGAGCTAGCCCAGATACGCAGTATTTT
.	TRBV11-3	TRBJ2-1	.	CASSLVGGSYNEQFF	TGTGCCAGCAGCTTAGTTGGAGGATCCTACAATGAGCAGTTCTTC
TRBD1	TRBV6-6	TRBJ2-4	.	CASTIDRDKNIQYF	TGTGCCAGCACCATCGACAGGGATAAAAACATTCAGTACTTC
.	TRBV7-2	TRBJ1-1	.	CATRGGRFTEAFF	TGTGCCACCCGTGGAGGGCGGTTCACTGAAGCTTTCTTT
.	TRBV5-1	TRBJ2-5	.	CASSLITGETQYF	TGCGCCAGCAGCTTAATTACAGGGGAGACCCAGTACTTC